This T cell receptor (beta chain) was identified in a study of T cell responses to AZD1222 COVID-19 vaccine. Germline lookup yields CDR1 MRHNA and CDR2 SNTAGT. CDR3 length equals 16 residues. Deletions cut 4 bases from V and 6 bases from J, with 20 bases between. Assay: immunoSEQ multiplex PCR; the TCRdb copy retains only in-frame clones and omits some. The repertoire consists of approximately 100,000 clones, with about 90% occurring once and the leading ten covering about 5%. Overall study results and limits: Two AZD1222 doses significantly raised spike-specific TCR breadth and depth over controls. It should be noted that donors were predominantly white British and more often female, and clonal diversity was possibly underestimated. Only 5 or 6 people who got AZD1222 tested seropositive at baseline. Spike-wide vaccine-associated CD4 TCRs dominated at 160-218 and 743-854.

Turning to this clone: The antigen is unknown.

This clonotype was sampled from an adult in good health. The rearrangement joins TRBV6-4 to TRBJ2-3, with a tentative D call TRBD2 (6 bases). The starting material was peripheral blood, obtained on day 0 of AZD1222 vaccination. This CDR3 is CASSAAGTSEGDTQYF. The CDR3 DNA reads as TGTGCCAGCAGTGCTGCTGGGACTTCAGAGGGGGATACGCAGTATTTT.